A selection of T cell receptor beta chains follows, all from one sample in a study of cytomegalovirus exposure and HLA in healthy donors. Libraries were prepared by immunoSEQ multiplex PCR; TCRdb keeps only in-frame clonotypes and omits some of them. The sample consists of 99,000 or so clones, about 85% of them appearing once. Material: PBMCs. These receptors were obtained from a female donor in good health and CMV-seropositive. Both conserved end residues are part of each CDR3. The D gene is left open where the match is weak. Part of the rows lack a size; the others show once, few, many or a class for expanded clones.

D,V,J,size,DNA,CDR3
.,TRBV7-9,TRBJ2-6,.,TGTGCCAGCAGGGGGCAGGAAATTTCGGCTGGGGCCAACGTCCTGACTTTC,CASRGQEISAGANVLTF
TRBD2,TRBV2,TRBJ2-5,.,TGTGCCAGCAGTGCCCTACTAGCGGGAGGTCAAGAGACCCAGTACTTC,CASSALLAGGQETQYF
TRBD1,TRBV13,TRBJ2-7,.,TGTGCCAGCAGCATAGACGGACAGGGAGGCGAGCAGTACTTC,CASSIDGQGGEQYF
.,TRBV7-9,TRBJ2-7,.,TGTTCCAGCAGCTTGGGGCCCTACGAGCAGTACTTC,CSSSLGPYEQYF
.,TRBV6-1,TRBJ1-5,.,TGTGCCAGCAGTGGAGAGGGAAATCAGCCCCAGCATTTT,CASSGEGNQPQHF
.,TRBV10-1,TRBJ1-1,.,TGCGCCAGCAGTGAGACAGGAGGGGACACTGAAGCTTTCTTT,CASSETGGDTEAFF
TRBD1,TRBV19,TRBJ1-4,.,TGTGCCAGTACCCTCGACAGGGCCAGCGGAAAACTGTTTTTT,CASTLDRASGKLFF
.,TRBV4-2,TRBJ2-4,.,TGTGCCAGCAGCCAAGAATTTGGCCTAGTGAGTCAAAACATTCAGTACTTC,CASSQEFGLVSQNIQYF
.,TRBV5-4,TRBJ1-2,.,TGTGCCAGCAGCACGGACACCTGGAGCTTTGGCTACACCTTC,CASSTDTWSFGYTF
.,TRBV4-1,TRBJ1-5,.,TGCGCCAGCAGCCAGGCAGGGGGCAATCAGCCCCAGCATTTT,CASSQAGGNQPQHF
.,TRBV5-6,TRBJ1-4,few,TGTGCCAGCCGGGGGGGGCGAGTTAATGAAAAACTGTTTTTT,CASRGGRVNEKLFF
.,TRBV10-1,TRBJ2-3,.,TGCGCCAGCAGTGACCTCCAGGGGCAGTTCCCTAGCACAGATACGCAGTATTTT,CASSDLQGQFPSTDTQYF
.,TRBV19,TRBJ2-1,.,TGTGCCAGTAGTATGTTAGTTAGCTCCTACAATGAGCAGTTCTTC,CASSMLVSSYNEQFF
TRBD1,TRBV19,TRBJ1-4,.,TGTGCCAGTAGCCCGACAGGGGTCCCAACTAATGAAAAACTGTTTTTT,CASSPTGVPTNEKLFF
TRBD2,TRBV9,TRBJ2-1,.,TGTGCCAGCAGCGTAGAGGATAGCGGGGGGTTCAGCTCCTACAATGAGCAGTTCTTC,CASSVEDSGGFSSYNEQFF
.,TRBV7-9,TRBJ2-7,.,TGTGCCAGCAGCTTTAGCCAAACCTACGAGCAGTACTTC,CASSFSQTYEQYF
.,TRBV7-6,TRBJ1-2,.,TGTGCCAGCAGCCCGGACAGCCTCTTTATGTACACCTTC,CASSPDSLFMYTF
TRBD1,TRBV28,TRBJ1-2,once,TGTGCCAGCAGTTTTATGGACAGGGTTGGTGGCTACACCTTC,CASSFMDRVGGYTF
.,TRBV28,TRBJ1-1,.,TGTGCCAGCGGAACCACAGGCACTGAAGCTTTCTTT,CASGTTGTEAFF
.,TRBV10-3,TRBJ1-3,.,TGTGCCATCACTTACGAGGGGGCTGGAAACACCATATATTTT,CAITYEGAGNTIYF
TRBD1,TRBV10-2,TRBJ1-4,.,TGCGCCAGCACGGGACAGGGGTATGAAAAACTGTTTTTT,CASTGQGYEKLFF
TRBD2,TRBV7-6,TRBJ2-1,.,TGTGCCAGCAGCTTTAGCGGGGGGAATGTTGAGCAGTTCTTC,CASSFSGGNVEQFF